This entry is about one TCR beta chain. Its specificity is unknown. These data belong to a study of T cell responses to AZD1222 COVID-19 vaccine. General observations from the study: Among the donors, most were white British and more were female, and clonal diversity was possibly underestimated. Seropositive AZD1222 recipients at baseline numbered only five or six.

Repertoires were generated with immunoSEQ multiplex PCR, while TCRdb's copy carries only in-frame clones and drops some. The table shows about 170,000 clones, with around 87% occurring only once. The sequenced sample was peripheral blood, obtained on day 0 of AZD1222 vaccination. The TCR sequence derives from an adult in good health.

The CDR3: CATSEQGYEQYF. The CDR3, as DNA: TGTGCCACGTCTGAGCAGGGTTACGAGCAGTACTTC. This chain joins TRBV24-1 and TRBJ2-7; D is perhaps TRBD1 (5 bases). There are 12 residues in the CDR3. The germline V gene has CDR1 KGHDR and CDR2 SFDVKD. The V and J ends lost 10 bases and 4 bases respectively, with 13 bases between them.